This T cell receptor beta chain comes out of a study of cytomegalovirus exposure and HLA in healthy donors. Study findings and constraints: The likely origin of a cluster of highly shared sequence variants was a sequencing artifact. Analysis performed later showed TCR beta chains linked to HLA being more clonally expanded than equally common others. Several of the most significant clusters were apparently associated with common viral pathogens in a later analysis.

Use of 60 Vbeta and 13 Jbeta primers characterized the PCR. Here immunoSEQ multiplex PCR was the method, and the copy in TCRdb shows in-frame clones only, minus some. The sample contains some 100,000 clones, about four fifths of which appear only once. Comment on this clone: Its antigen is as yet unknown.

V lost 4 bases, J lost 10 bases, and 8 bases stayed unmatched. This CDR3 has 13 amino acids. The germline gives CDR1 SNHLY, CDR2 FYNNEI. This clonotype was obtained from a female donor in good health and CMV-seropositive. Sequencing was performed on PBMCs. The chain links TRBV2 to TRBJ1-1, with 8 bases aligning to TRBD1. This CDR3 is CASSGPTGVAAFF. CDR3 DNA sequence: TGTGCCAGCAGTGGGCCGACAGGGGTGGCAGCTTTCTTT.